This TCR beta chain was documented in a study of cytomegalovirus exposure and HLA in healthy donors. This clone has just one count. What it recognizes is unknown. The CDR3 sequence is 20 residues long. Losses at the gene ends were 3 bases for V and 6 bases for J; bases not matched to a gene: 19. Germline assignment: CDR1 MNHEY and CDR2 SMNVEV (reference sequence). The PCR contained 60 Vbeta and 13 Jbeta primers. This table comes from immunoSEQ multiplex PCR, and its TCRdb copy is limited to in-frame clones, with some not included. Among 150,000 to 170,000 clones listed, around 80% were seen once. Study outcomes and limitations: The listing of 160 or so TCR beta chains classed them as cytomegalovirus-associated. CMV serostatus was the sole immune exposure information available. Researchers reported from a later analysis that most CMV-associated TCR beta chains appeared HLA-restricted.

The sequenced sample was PBMCs. This TCR was sampled from a man aged 25-45 years in good health and CMV-seropositive. The gene calls are TRBV27 and TRBJ2-1, with 11 bases identical to TRBD1. The CDR3 loop reads CASSFGWGQGGVVRSNEQFF. CDR3 bases: TGTGCCAGCAGTTTTGGGTGGGGACAGGGGGGCGTGGTTCGGTCCAATGAGCAGTTCTTC.